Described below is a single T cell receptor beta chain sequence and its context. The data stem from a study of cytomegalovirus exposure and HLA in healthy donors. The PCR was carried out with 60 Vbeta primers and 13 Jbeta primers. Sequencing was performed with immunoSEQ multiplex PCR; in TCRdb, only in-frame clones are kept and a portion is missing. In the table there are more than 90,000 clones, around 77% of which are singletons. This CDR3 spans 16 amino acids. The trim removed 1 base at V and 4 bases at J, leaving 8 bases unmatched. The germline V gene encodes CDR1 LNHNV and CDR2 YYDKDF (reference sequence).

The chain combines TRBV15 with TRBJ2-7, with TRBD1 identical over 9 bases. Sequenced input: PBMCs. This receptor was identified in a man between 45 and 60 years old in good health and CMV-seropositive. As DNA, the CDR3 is TGTGCCACCAGCAGAGTTCCGGGACAGGGATCGTACGAGCAGTACTTC. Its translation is CATSRVPGQGSYEQYF.